The sequence of this T cell receptor beta chain was determined in a study of T-cell memory formation after mild COVID-19. Background on the study: Among the donors, TCR clusters were largely specific to each donor. General study findings and limits: Cross-reactive memory apparently joined, as some responding clones appeared in pre-infection memory. Day 37-peaking second-wave clones had unconfirmed SARS-CoV-2 specificity. Clones that got smaller from day 15 to 85 had even CD4/CD8, while clones growing later tipped toward CD4+.

Each CDR3 protein is one row after TCRdb ran MiXCR on the 5' RACE reads. This sample yields 150,000 or so distinct CDR3 sequences, of which roughly 28% are seen a single time; around 11% belongs to the top ten. This CDR3 is 14 amino acids long. The V and J ends lost 2 bases and 4 bases, in that order; junction bases with no gene match: 6. Per the germline V gene, CDR1 is DFQATT and CDR2 is SNEGSKA (reference sequence). As concerns this clonotype: Its antigen remains unidentified.

Sequences were obtained from PBMCs or a T cell subset sorted from them (not recorded which). The TCR was taken from an adult woman who had mild COVID-19 (a few samples of this study predate the infection). Cell type and time point are not known. The J gene is TRBJ1-1, the V gene TRBV20-1, with 8 positions matching TRBD1. DNA for the CDR3: TGCAGTGCTAGACAGGGGGCGCAAGGCACTGAAGCTTTCTTT. It encodes CSARQGAQGTEAFF.